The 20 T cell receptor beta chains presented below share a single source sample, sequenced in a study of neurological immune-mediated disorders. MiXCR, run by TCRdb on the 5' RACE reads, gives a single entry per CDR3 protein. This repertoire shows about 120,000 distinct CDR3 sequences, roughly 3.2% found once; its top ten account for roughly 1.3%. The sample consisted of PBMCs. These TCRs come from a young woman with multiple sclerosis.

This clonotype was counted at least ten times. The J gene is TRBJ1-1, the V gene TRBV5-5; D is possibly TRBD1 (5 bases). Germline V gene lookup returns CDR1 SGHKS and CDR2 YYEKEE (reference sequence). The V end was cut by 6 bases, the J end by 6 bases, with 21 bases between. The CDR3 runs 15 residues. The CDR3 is CASTLFPGNPSEAFF. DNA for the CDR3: TGTGCCAGCACCCTCTTTCCAGGGAATCCTTCTGAAGCTTTCTTT.

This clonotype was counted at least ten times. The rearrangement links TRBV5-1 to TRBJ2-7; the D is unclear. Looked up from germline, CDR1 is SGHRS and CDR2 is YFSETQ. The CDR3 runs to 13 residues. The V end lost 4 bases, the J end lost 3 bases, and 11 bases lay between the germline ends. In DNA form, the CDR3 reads TGCGCCAGCAGCGCCGGTCAGCGCTACGAGCAGTACTTC. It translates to CASSAGQRYEQYF.

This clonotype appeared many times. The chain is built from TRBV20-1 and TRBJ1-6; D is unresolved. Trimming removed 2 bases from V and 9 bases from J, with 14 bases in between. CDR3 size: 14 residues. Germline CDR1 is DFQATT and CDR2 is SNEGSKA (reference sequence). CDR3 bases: TGCAGTGCTAGACCGCCGGCCTCTGGTTCACCCCTCCACTTT. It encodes CSARPPASGSPLHF.

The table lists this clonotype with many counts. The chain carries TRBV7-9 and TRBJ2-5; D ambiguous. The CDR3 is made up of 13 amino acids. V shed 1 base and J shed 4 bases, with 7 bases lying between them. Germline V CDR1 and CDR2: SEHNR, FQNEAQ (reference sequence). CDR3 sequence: CASSLGPRETQYF. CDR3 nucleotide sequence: TGTGCCAGCAGCTTAGGCCCTCGAGAGACCCAGTACTTC.

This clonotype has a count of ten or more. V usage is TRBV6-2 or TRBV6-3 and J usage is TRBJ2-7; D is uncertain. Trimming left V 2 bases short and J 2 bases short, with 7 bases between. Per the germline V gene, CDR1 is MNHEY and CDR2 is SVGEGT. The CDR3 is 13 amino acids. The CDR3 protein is CASSYKVTYEQYF. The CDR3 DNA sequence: TGTGCCAGCAGTTACAAGGTTACCTACGAGCAGTACTTC.

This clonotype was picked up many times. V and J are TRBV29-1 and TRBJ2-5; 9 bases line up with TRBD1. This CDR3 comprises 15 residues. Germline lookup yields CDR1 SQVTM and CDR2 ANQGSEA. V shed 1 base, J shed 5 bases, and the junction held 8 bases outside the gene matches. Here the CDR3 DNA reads TGCAGCGTTGAAGGGGGACAGGGAAGCAGGGAGACCCAGTACTTC. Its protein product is CSVEGGQGSRETQYF.

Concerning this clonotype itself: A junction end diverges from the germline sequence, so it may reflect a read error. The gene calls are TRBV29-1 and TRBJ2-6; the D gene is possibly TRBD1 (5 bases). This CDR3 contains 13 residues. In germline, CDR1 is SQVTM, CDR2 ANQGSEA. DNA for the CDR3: TGCAGCGTTGTACCTTCTGGGGCCAAAGTCCTGACTTTC. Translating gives CSVVPSGAKVLTF.

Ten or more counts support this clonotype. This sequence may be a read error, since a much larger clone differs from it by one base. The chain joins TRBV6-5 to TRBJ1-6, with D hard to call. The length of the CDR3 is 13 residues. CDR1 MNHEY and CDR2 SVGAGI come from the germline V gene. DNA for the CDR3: TGTGCCAGCAGTTCCGACGGGGATTCACCCCTCAACTTT. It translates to CASSSDGDSPLNF.

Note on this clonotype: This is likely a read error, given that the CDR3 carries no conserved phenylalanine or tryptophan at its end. The CDR3 reads CASSNTEAFI. The CDR3 region has the DNA TGTGCCAGCTCAAACACTGAAGCTTTCATT. The J gene is TRBJ1-1, the V gene TRBV18, with D unclear. V shed 5 bases and J shed 2 bases, with 0 bases lying between them. CDR3 length equals 10 residues. Germline CDR1 and CDR2: KGHSH and LQKENI.

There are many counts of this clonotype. In DNA, the CDR3 is TGCAGTGCTACCGGTTGGCAGACCACCGGGGAGCTGTTTTTT. It yields the protein CSATGWQTTGELFF. This chain links TRBV20-1 with TRBJ2-2; no firm D call. Between the trimmed V and J ends, which lost 4 bases and 4 bases, there was a span of 13 bases. Germline V gene sequence: CDR1 DFQATT, CDR2 SNEGSKA (reference sequence). The CDR3 is 14 residues long.

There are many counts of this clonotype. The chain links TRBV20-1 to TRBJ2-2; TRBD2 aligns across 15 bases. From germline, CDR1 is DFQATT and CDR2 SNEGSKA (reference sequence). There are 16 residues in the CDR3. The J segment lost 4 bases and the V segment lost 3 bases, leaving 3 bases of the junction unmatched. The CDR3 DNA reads TGCAGTGCTAGGGGACTAGCGGGAGGCCTCACCGGGGAGCTGTTTTTT. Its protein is CSARGLAGGLTGELFF.

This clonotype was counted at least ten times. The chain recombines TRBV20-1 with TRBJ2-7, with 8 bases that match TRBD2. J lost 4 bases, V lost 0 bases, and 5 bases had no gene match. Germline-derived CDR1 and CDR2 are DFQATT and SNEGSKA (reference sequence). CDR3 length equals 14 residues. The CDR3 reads CSARDRGGRYEQYF. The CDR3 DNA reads TGCAGTGCTAGAGATCGGGGGGGTCGGTACGAGCAGTACTTC.

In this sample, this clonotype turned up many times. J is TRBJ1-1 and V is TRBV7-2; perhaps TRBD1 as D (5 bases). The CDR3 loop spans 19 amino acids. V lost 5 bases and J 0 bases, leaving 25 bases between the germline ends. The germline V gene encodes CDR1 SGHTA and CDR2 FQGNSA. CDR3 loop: CASSRDRGGVRSMNTEAFF. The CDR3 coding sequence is TGTGCCAGCAGCAGGGACCGAGGAGGGGTGCGTAGTATGAACACTGAAGCTTTCTTT.

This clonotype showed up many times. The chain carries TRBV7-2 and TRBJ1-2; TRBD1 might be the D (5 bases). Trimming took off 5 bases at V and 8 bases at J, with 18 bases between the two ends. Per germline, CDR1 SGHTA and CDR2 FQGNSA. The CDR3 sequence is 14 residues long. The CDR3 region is CASSPRAGGGGYTF. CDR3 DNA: TGTGCCAGCAGCCCGAGGGCAGGCGGGGGGGGCTACACCTTC.

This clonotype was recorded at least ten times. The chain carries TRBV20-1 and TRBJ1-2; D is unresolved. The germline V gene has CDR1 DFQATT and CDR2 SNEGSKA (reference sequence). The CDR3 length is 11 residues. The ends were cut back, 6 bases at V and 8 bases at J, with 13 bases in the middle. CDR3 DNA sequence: TGCAGTGCCATTGGACTGCCCGGCTACACCTTC. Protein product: CSAIGLPGYTF.

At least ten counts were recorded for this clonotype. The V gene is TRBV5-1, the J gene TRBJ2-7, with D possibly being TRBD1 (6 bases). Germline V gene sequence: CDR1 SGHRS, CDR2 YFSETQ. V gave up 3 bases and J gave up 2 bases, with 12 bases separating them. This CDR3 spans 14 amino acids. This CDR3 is CASSSIQGAYEQYF. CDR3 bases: TGCGCCAGCAGCTCAATACAGGGCGCCTACGAGCAGTACTTC.

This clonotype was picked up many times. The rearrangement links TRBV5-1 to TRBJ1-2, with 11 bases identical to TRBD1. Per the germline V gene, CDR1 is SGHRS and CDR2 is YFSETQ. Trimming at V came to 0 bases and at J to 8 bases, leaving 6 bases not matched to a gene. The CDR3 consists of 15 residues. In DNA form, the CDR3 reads TGCGCCAGCAGCTTGGCCGGGACAGGGGGTGAAGGCTACACCTTC. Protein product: CASSLAGTGGEGYTF.

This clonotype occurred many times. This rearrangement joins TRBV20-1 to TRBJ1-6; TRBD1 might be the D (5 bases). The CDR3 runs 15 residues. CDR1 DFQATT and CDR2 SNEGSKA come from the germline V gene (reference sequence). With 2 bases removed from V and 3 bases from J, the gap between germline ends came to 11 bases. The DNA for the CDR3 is TGCAGTGCTAGACACAGGCCAGACTATAATTCACCCCTCCACTTT. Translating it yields CSARHRPDYNSPLHF.

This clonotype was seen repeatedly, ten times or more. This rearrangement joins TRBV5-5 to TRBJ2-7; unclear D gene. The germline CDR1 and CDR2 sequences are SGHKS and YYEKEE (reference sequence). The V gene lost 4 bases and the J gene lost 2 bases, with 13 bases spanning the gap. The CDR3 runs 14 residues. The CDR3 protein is CASSADNSPYEQYF. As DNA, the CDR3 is TGTGCCAGCAGCGCCGACAACAGCCCCTACGAGCAGTACTTC.

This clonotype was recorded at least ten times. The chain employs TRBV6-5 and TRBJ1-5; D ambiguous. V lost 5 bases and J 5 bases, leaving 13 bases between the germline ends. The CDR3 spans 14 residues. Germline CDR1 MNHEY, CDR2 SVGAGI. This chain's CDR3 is CASSTSLLHQPQHF. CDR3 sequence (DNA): TGTGCCAGCAGTACTTCCCTCCTCCATCAGCCCCAGCATTTT.